The rows below give T cell receptor beta chains drawn from one sample of a study of blood T cell repertoires in COVID-19. Clones were read by immunoSEQ multiplex PCR, and TCRdb kept only the in-frame ones, dropping some. Altogether roughly 430,000 clones are present, approximately 91% being singletons, with the ten largest covering 2% to 2.5%. The sample was PBMCs or T cells enriched from blood (not recorded which). The receptors stem from a woman aged 35 to 49 with acute COVID-19. Both conserved end residues are part of each CDR3. The D gene is left open where the match is weak. A clone size is listed for some rows: how often the clone was seen (once, few, many), or a class if it is expanded.

once,TRBV3-1/TRBV3-2,TRBJ2-2,.,TGTGCCAGCAGCTCACGAGGCCCAACTAACACCGGGGAGCTGTTTTTT,CASSSRGPTNTGELFF
.,TRBV7-2,TRBJ1-6,.,TGTGCCAGCAGGCCAACAGGGAGCTCCTATAATTCACCCCTCCACTTT,CASRPTGSSYNSPLHF
.,TRBV5-1,TRBJ2-2,TRBD1,TGCGCCAGCAGCCCGACAGGGGGCGGCACCGGGGAGCTGTTTTTT,CASSPTGGGTGELFF
once,TRBV5-4,TRBJ2-2,TRBD1,TGTGCCAGCAGCTTGGGACAGGGGGCCGTCGGGGAGCTGTTTTTT,CASSLGQGAVGELFF
.,TRBV2,TRBJ2-3,.,TGTGCCAGCAGTGAGGGGGGGCGGCGCACAGATACGCAGTATTTT,CASSEGGRRTDTQYF
.,TRBV18,TRBJ1-2,.,TGTGCCAGCTCCCCCGGGGGATCTGGTTTCAACTATGGCTACACCTTC,CASSPGGSGFNYGYTF
.,TRBV6-5,TRBJ2-6,TRBD1,TGTGCCAGCAGCGAGACAGGGGCCGGGGCCAACGTCCTGACTTTC,CASSETGAGANVLTF
.,TRBV19,TRBJ2-1,.,TGTGCCAGTAGTGCCGTAGCGGCTCCCGCCTACAATGAGCAGTTCTTC,CASSAVAAPAYNEQFF
.,TRBV6-5,TRBJ1-5,TRBD1,TGTGCCAGCAGTTACGGAAGGACAGGGGGCCGACAGCCCCAGCATTTT,CASSYGRTGGRQPQHF
.,TRBV4-2,TRBJ1-3,.,TGTGCCAGCAGCCAAGTTCAACAGGGATCTGGAGGAAACACCATATATTTT,CASSQVQQGSGGNTIYF
.,TRBV12-3/TRBV12-4,TRBJ1-4,TRBD1,TGTGCCAGCAGTTTAGGGACAGGGGAAAAACTGTTTTTT,CASSLGTGEKLFF
.,TRBV14,TRBJ2-1,TRBD2,TGTGCCAGCAGCCACCGGGCTAGCGGGGGGAATGAGCAGTTCTTC,CASSHRASGGNEQFF
.,TRBV30,TRBJ1-5,.,TGTGCCTGGAGTCACGGGGGGGAGGGTCAGCCCCAGCATTTT,CAWSHGGEGQPQHF
.,TRBV11-2,TRBJ1-1,TRBD1,TGTGCCAGCAGCGCCCGACAGGGCCTGAACACTGAAGCTTTCTTT,CASSARQGLNTEAFF
few,TRBV10-3,TRBJ2-1,.,TGTGCCATCAGCCTCAAGGACAGAAACAATGAGCAGTTCTTC,CAISLKDRNNEQFF
once,TRBV6-1,TRBJ2-7,.,TGTGCCAGCAGTGAAGCTAGGCAGGGCCTATACGAGCAGTACTTC,CASSEARQGLYEQYF
.,TRBV7-9,TRBJ1-4,.,TGTGCCAGCAGCCCTTCAGGGAGGGGTAATGAAAAACTGTTTTTT,CASSPSGRGNEKLFF
once,TRBV5-6,TRBJ2-3,.,TGTGCCAGCAGCTTGGTGGCCACAAGTGGCGATACGCAGTATTTT,CASSLVATSGDTQYF
once,TRBV5-6,TRBJ1-5,TRBD1,TGTGCCAGCACCAGCGCGGGACAGGGGAACAATCAGCCCCAGCATTTT,CASTSAGQGNNQPQHF
.,TRBV3-1/TRBV3-2,TRBJ1-1,.,TGTGCCAGCAGCCGAACAGGGAACACTGAAGCTTTCTTT,CASSRTGNTEAFF
.,TRBV19,TRBJ1-2,TRBD1,TGTGCCAGTACCCTACAGGGGGGGTATGGCTACACCTTC,CASTLQGGYGYTF
.,TRBV14,TRBJ2-1,.,TGTGCCAGCAGCCAAGCTCGTTACAATGAGCAGTTCTTC,CASSQARYNEQFF
.,TRBV27,TRBJ2-1,TRBD2,TGTGCCAGCAGTTTACTAGGTCTAGCGGGGGTGTTCTCCTACAATGAGCAGTTCTTC,CASSLLGLAGVFSYNEQFF
.,TRBV5-1,TRBJ2-7,TRBD2,TGCGCCAGCAGCCTTACTAGCGGGGTGGGCTACGAGCAGTACTTC,CASSLTSGVGYEQYF
.,TRBV4-2,TRBJ1-3,.,TGTGCCAGCAGCCAAGAATCTGCGGAGAGCTCTGGAAACACCATATATTTT,CASSQESAESSGNTIYF
.,TRBV20-1,TRBJ1-4,.,TGCAGTGCTGGTGGGGAGGGGCCCCAACTGTTTTTT,CSAGGEGPQLFF
.,TRBV13,TRBJ1-6,.,TGTGCCAGCAGCACACGAGGGAGGGGAGAATCACCCCTCCACTTT,CASSTRGRGESPLHF
.,TRBV9,TRBJ2-3,TRBD2,TGTGCCAGCAGCGAAACTAGCGGGGGTACGAGAGATACGCAGTATTTT,CASSETSGGTRDTQYF
.,TRBV30,TRBJ1-4,.,TGTGCCTGGACAGGGGAAGGGAATGAAAAACTGTTTTTT,CAWTGEGNEKLFF